This T cell receptor (beta chain) was documented in a study of Graves' ophthalmopathy and Graves' hyperthyroidism. The study's findings and limits: Blood also contained most of the expanded thyroid clonotypes above 0.001 frequency.

This clonotype was counted many times. Its antigen is undetermined. Ineligible for inclusion were patients with other autoimmune diseases, uncontrolled infections, pregnancy or lactation. The CDR3 sequence is 14 residues long. V trimming: 7 bases; J trimming: 4 bases; junction bases outside the gene matches: 5. Germline loops: CDR1 MNHNS, CDR2 SASEGT. Amplified TCR beta CDR3 regions were obtained using RNA transcripts as template. In the first round, RT-PCR was carried out with HTBI primers, and a multiplex PCR formed the second round. TCRdb reprocessed the multiplex PCR reads via MiXCR and lists one record per CDR3 protein. The sample consists of approximately 480,000 distinct CDR3 sequences, under 15% of them appearing once.

Sequencing used blood. This TCR was recovered from a woman aged 25 to 39 with Graves' ophthalmopathy. This rearrangement joins TRBV6-1 to TRBJ1-5; 9 positions match TRBD1. The CDR3 nucleotides are TGTGCCAGCACCTCACAGGGGGCGAATCAGCCCCAGCATTTT. Translating it yields CASTSQGANQPQHF.